The entry below describes one T cell receptor (beta chain). This CDR3 comprises 15 residues. Germline CDR1 reads MDHEN; CDR2 reads SYDVKM. V was cut by 6 bases and J by 2 bases, with 13 bases left in between. The source of the sample is a study of blood T cell repertoires in COVID-19. The wider study: There were acute and convalescent COVID-19 samples, and they came from the United States, Italy and Spain. In each case, the material was cDNA or gDNA derived from T cells, B-cell-depleted T cells, or PBMCs.

Authors' data handling: Estimates of nucleated cell counts were drawn from the amplification of reference gene primers. Only in-frame clones appear in the TCRdb table, and some are missing; sequencing was by immunoSEQ multiplex PCR. The V and J calls and the clone size are those of that table, but D and trimming were determined from the DNA. The sample records approximately 190,000 clones, about 81% being singletons. Sequences were obtained from peripheral blood. V usage is TRBV28 and J usage is TRBJ2-2; TRBD2 might be the D (6 bases). The origin of this receptor is a man aged 25-40 years with active or convalescent COVID-19. The CDR3 nucleotides read TGTGCCAGCAGGTCAGAGGGACTCAACACCGGGGAGCTGTTTTTT. Its translation: CASRSEGLNTGELFF.